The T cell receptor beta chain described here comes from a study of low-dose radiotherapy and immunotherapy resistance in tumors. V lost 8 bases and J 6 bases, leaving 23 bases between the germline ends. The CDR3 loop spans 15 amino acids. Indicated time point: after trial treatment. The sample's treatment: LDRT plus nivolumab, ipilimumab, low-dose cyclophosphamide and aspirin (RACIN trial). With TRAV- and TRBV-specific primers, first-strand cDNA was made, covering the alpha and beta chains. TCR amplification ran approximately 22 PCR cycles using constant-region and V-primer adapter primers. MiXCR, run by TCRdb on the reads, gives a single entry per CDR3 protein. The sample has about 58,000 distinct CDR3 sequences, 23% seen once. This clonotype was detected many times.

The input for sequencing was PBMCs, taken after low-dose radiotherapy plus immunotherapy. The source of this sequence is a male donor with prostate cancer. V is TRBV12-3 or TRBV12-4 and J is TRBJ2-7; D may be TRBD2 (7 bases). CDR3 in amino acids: CASAVGGGLPTEQYF. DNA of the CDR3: TGTGCCAGCGCCGTGGGCGGGGGCCTTCCTACCGAGCAGTACTTC.